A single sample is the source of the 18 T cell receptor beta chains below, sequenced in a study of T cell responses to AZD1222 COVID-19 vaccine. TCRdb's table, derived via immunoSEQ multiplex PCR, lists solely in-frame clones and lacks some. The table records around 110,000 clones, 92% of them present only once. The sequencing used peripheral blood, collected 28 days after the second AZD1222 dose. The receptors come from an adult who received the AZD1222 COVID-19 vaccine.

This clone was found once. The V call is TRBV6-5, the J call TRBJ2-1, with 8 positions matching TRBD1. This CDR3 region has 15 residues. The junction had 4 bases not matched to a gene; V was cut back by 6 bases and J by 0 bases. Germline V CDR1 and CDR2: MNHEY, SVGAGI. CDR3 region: CASRFTGGSYNEQFF. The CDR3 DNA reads TGTGCCAGCAGATTCACAGGGGGCTCCTACAATGAGCAGTTCTTC.

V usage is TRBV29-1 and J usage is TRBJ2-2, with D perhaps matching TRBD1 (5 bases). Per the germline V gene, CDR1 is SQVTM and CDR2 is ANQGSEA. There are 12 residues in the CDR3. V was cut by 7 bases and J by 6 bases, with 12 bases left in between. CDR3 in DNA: TGCAGCGGCCGCAGGGTAGCCGGGGAGCTGTTTTTT. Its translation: CSGRRVAGELFF.

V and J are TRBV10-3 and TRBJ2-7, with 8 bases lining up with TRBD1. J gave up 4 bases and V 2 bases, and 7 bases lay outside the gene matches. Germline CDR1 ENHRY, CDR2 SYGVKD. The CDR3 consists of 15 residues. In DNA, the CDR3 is TGTGCCATCAGTGAGGGGCAGGGGGCAGAATACGAGCAGTACTTC. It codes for CAISEGQGAEYEQYF.

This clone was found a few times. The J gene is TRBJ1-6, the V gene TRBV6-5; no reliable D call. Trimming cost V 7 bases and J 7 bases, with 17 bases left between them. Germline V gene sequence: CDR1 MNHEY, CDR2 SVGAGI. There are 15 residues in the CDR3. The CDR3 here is CASTVKGAMNSPLHF. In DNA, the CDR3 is TGTGCCAGCACGGTGAAGGGTGCGATGAATTCACCCCTCCACTTT.

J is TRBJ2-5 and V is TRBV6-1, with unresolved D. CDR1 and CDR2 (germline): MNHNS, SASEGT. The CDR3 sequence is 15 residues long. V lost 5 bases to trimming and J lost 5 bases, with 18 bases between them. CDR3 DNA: TGTGCCAGCAGTCACGATCGGAACAGCCGGGAGACCCAGTACTTC. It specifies CASSHDRNSRETQYF.

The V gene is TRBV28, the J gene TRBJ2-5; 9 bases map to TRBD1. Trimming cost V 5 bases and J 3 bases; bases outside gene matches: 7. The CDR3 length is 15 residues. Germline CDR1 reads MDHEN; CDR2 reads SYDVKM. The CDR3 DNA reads TGTGCCAGCAGTACCGAAGGGACAGGGAAAGAGACCCAGTACTTC. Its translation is CASSTEGTGKETQYF.

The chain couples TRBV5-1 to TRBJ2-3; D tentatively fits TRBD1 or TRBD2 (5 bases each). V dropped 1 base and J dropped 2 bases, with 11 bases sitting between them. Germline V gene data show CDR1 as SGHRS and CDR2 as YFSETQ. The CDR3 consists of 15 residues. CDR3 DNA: TGCGCCAGCAGCTTGTGGGACGATAACACAGATACGCAGTATTTT. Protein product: CASSLWDDNTDTQYF.

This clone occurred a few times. CDR3 loop: CASSESGQGNEKLFF. In DNA, the CDR3 is TGCGCCAGCAGTGAGTCCGGCCAGGGAAACGAAAAACTGTTTTTT. This chain joins TRBV10-1 and TRBJ1-4; possible D gene TRBD1, 5 bases. The CDR3 is 15 amino acids. V dropped 0 bases and J dropped 8 bases, with 13 bases sitting between them. Germline assignment: CDR1 WNHNN and CDR2 SYGVQD (reference sequence).

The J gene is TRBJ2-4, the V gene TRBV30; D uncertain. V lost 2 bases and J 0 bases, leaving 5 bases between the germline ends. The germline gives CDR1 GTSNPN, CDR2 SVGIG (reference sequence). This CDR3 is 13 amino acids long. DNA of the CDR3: TGTGCCTGGAGTTCCCTAGCCAAAAACATTCAGTACTTC. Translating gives CAWSSLAKNIQYF. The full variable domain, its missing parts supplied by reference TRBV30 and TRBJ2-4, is SQTIHQWPATLVQPVGSPLSLECTVEGTSNPNLYWYRQAAGRGLQLLFYSVGIGQISSEVPQNLSASRPQDRQFILSSKKLLLSDSGFYLCAWSSLAKNIQYFGAGTRLSVL.

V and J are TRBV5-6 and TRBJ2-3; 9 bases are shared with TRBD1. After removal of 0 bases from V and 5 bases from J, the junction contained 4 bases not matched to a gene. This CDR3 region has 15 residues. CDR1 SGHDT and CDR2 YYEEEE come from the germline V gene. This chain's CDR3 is CASSLVDRGIDTQYF. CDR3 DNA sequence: TGTGCCAGCAGCTTGGTCGACAGGGGGATAGATACGCAGTATTTT.

In nucleotides, the CDR3 is TGTGCCTGGAGGGTCAGACAACTCAATGAGCAGTTCTTC. It codes for CAWRVRQLNEQFF. The chain is built from TRBV30 and TRBJ2-1; no clear D gene. Between the trimmed V and J ends, which lost 3 bases and 6 bases, there was a span of 12 bases. CDR1 GTSNPN and CDR2 SVGIG come from the germline V gene (reference sequence). The CDR3 length is 13 residues.

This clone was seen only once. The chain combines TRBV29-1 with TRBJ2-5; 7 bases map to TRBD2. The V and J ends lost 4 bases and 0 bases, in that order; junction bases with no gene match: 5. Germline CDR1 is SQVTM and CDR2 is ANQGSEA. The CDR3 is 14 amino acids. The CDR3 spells CSVVGLEDQETQYF. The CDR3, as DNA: TGCAGCGTTGTAGGACTAGAGGACCAAGAGACCCAGTACTTC.

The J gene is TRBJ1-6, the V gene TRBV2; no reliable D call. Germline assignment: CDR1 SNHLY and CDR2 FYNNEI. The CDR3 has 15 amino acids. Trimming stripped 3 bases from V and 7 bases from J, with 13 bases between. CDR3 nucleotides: TGTGCCAGCAGTGAGAGGAACGGAGGGAATTCACCCCTCCACTTT. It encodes CASSERNGGNSPLHF.

CDR3 loop: CASSPRVSTSYEQYF. The CDR3 coding sequence is TGTGCCAGCAGCCCACGGGTCTCGACCTCCTACGAGCAGTACTTC. The chain is built from TRBV9 and TRBJ2-7; D ambiguous. Trimming removed 4 bases from V and 0 bases from J, with 14 bases in between. CDR1 SGDLS and CDR2 YYNGEE come from the germline V gene. The CDR3 runs to 15 residues. The full variable domain, in which reference TRBV9 and TRBJ2-7 provide the parts outside the CDR3, is DSGVTQTPKHLITATGQRVTLRCSPRSGDLSVYWYQQSLDQGLQFLIQYYNGEERAKGNILERFSAQQFPDLHSELNLSSLELGDSALYFCASSPRVSTSYEQYFGPGTRLTVT.

CDR3: CASSLAPGYGYTF. The CDR3 nucleotides are TGTGCCAGCAGCTTAGCTCCGGGCTATGGCTACACCTTC. The J gene is TRBJ1-2, the V gene TRBV11-2, with D uncertain. CDR1 SGHAT and CDR2 FQNNGV come from the germline V gene. The V gene lost 1 base and the J gene lost 4 bases, with 7 bases spanning the gap. The CDR3 loop spans 13 amino acids.

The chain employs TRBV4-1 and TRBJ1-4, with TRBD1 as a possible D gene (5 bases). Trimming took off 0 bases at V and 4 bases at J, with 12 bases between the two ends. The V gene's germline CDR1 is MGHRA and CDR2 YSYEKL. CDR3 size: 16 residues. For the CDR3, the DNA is TGCGCCAGCAGCCAAGAACACAGGCCAGTTAATGAAAAACTGTTTTTT. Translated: CASSQEHRPVNEKLFF.

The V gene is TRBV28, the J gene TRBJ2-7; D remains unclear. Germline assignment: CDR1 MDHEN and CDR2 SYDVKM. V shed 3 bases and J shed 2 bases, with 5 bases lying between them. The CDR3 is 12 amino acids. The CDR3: CASSFGPYEQYF. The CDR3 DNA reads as TGTGCCAGCAGTTTTGGTCCCTACGAGCAGTACTTC.

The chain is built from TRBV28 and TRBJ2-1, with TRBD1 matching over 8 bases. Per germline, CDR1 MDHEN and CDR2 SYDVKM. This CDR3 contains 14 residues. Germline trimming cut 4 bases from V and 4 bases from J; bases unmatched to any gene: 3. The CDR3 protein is CASSWQGAYNEQFF. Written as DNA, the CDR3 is TGTGCCAGCAGTTGGCAGGGGGCTTACAATGAGCAGTTCTTC.